This T cell receptor (beta chain) was identified during a study of beta chain features in type 1 diabetes. The CDR3 length is 15 residues. Germline lookup yields CDR1 MGHRA and CDR2 YSYEKL. The J segment lost 8 bases and the V segment lost 7 bases, leaving 12 bases of the junction unmatched. A remark on this clone: The antigen is not known.

The isolated RNA, all of it, was reverse transcribed, so expressed TCRB transcripts were what got sequenced. Method: immunoSEQ multiplex PCR; TCRdb's copy keeps in-frame clones and lacks some. Found here are roughly 300,000 clones, roughly 8% of them singletons; the top ten hold less than 0.45%. Regarding the study as a whole: HLA effects on TCRB rearrangement stayed unresolved here.

Via CD45RO/CCR7/CD25/CD127/CD95/CD27, cells of the CD4+ naive, central memory, regulatory and stem cell-like memory subsets were sorted. This chain links TRBV4-1 with TRBJ2-1; 9 bases line up with TRBD2. Sequencing was done on a sample of central memory CD4+ T cells from blood. The TCR comes from a young woman in good health. CDR3 protein: CASKLVIAGADEQFF. The CDR3 coding sequence is TGCGCCAGCAAACTCGTGATAGCGGGAGCGGATGAGCAGTTCTTC.